The clone carrying this TCR beta chain was seen only a few times. Its antigen is not identified. What was sequenced were expressed TCRB transcripts, since all of the isolated RNA had been reverse transcribed. Data came from immunoSEQ multiplex PCR; TCRdb stores just in-frame clones and leaves some out. The table shows about 650,000 clones, with 12% occurring only once. This sample is part of a study of beta chain features in type 1 diabetes. Study background: Patients and healthy donors were similar in age, gender and cell yields.

On average, the one heparinised blood draw given by each donor was approximately 0.12 L. Per germline, CDR1 SGHTA and CDR2 FQGNSA. The CDR3 has 14 amino acids. V shed 5 bases, J shed 4 bases, and the junction held 7 bases outside the gene matches. Whole-study findings and limits: Patients' naive, central memory and Treg TCRB repertoires seemed closer to one another than those of healthy donors. Patients with Type 1 diabetes showed moderately but significantly shorter TCRB CDR3s in all four CD4+ subsets.

Sequencing input: naive CD4+ T cells from blood. This TCR was recovered from a man aged 25 to 40 with type 1 diabetes. This chain links TRBV7-2 with TRBJ2-7, with TRBD2 matching over 8 bases. The CDR3 loop reads CASSPSGGGYEQYF. The CDR3 DNA follows: TGTGCCAGCAGCCCAAGCGGGGGCGGGTACGAGCAGTACTTC.